Sequencing of this T cell receptor (beta chain) was carried out in a study of cytomegalovirus exposure and HLA in healthy donors. CDR1 is LNHDA and CDR2 is SQIVND in the germline V gene (reference sequence). Trimming removed 2 bases at V and 2 bases at J, with 12 bases between. CDR3 length equals 15 residues. The primer mix had 60 Vbeta and 13 Jbeta primers. Original analysis: Per a later analysis, the number of unique TCR beta chains was around 80 million, of which 9 million to 14 million were shared. The table came from immunoSEQ multiplex PCR; TCRdb's copy has only in-frame clones and leaves some out. V, J and clone size were drawn from that table, and D and trimming were deduced from the DNA. The sample holds a few hundred thousand clones; around 81% are singletons and the top ten take under 8%. A few counts support this clone. Its specificity is unknown. General observations from the study: The authors listed over 150 TCR beta chains as cytomegalovirus-associated. For presence/absence analyses, sequencing depth was assumed to be roughly uniform across donors. A link between a missense DCLRE1C variant and TCR beta V- and J-gene trimming emerged from a later analysis.

The V gene is TRBV19, the J gene TRBJ1-2, with a tentative D call TRBD1 (5 bases). This clonotype originated in a woman aged 60-70 years in good health and CMV-seropositive. What was sequenced was PBMCs. The CDR3 region has the DNA TGTGCCAGTAGTATACGGGCCAGGGCCAACTATGGCTACACCTTC. Translating gives CASSIRARANYGYTF.